This T cell receptor (beta chain) comes out of a study of blood T cell repertoires in COVID-19. For the study at large: Both acute and convalescent COVID-19 samples were obtained from the United States, Italy and Spain.

Germline CDR1 and CDR2: SEHNR and FQNEAQ (reference sequence). The trim removed 4 bases at V and 1 base at J, leaving 8 bases unmatched. This CDR3 spans 16 amino acids. Original analysis: The assay estimated nucleated cells by amplifying reference gene primers. The assay was immunoSEQ multiplex PCR, and TCRdb's table has in-frame clones only and misses some. The V and J calls and clone size come from that table; D and trimming were worked out from the DNA. The repertoire consists of 300,000 to 400,000 clones, with around nine tenths occurring once and the leading ten covering more than 3%. V is TRBV7-9 and J is TRBJ2-7, with TRBD1 identical over 9 bases. The receptor was isolated from a woman aged 18-29 years who had recovered from COVID-19. Specimen: peripheral blood. The CDR3 DNA sequence: TGTGCCAGCAGCTCCACCGGGACAGGGATATCCTACGAGCAGTACGTC. The encoded protein is CASSSTGTGISYEQYV.